This T cell receptor (beta chain) came from a study of breast tumors, draining lymph nodes, adjacent tissues. The lymph nodes were axillary draining lymph nodes from breast cancer patients. Trimming removed 4 bases from V and 8 bases from J, with 22 bases in between. In germline, CDR1 is DFQATT, CDR2 SNEGSKA (reference sequence). The CDR3 is 15 amino acids. One entry per CDR3 protein results from TCRdb running MiXCR on the multiplex PCR reads. This sample yields 200,000 or so distinct CDR3 sequences, of which approximately 30% are seen a single time; 4.3% belongs to the top ten. There are many counts of this clonotype.

The chain recombines TRBV20-1 with TRBJ2-3; possibly TRBD1 or TRBD2 for D (7 bases each). This TCR was recovered from a female donor with breast cancer. Some clones in this sample may be carry-over from other donors' samples. The material sequenced was axillary lymph node tissue. CDR3 protein: CSAKAPGGAPGTQYF. In nucleotides, the CDR3 is TGCAGTGCTAAAGCGCCAGGGGGGGCCCCTGGTACGCAGTATTTT.